One and the same sample provided the 2 T cell receptor beta chains below, sequenced in a study of CD8 T cells in Susac syndrome. RNA was extracted with the RNeasy kit, and a quantity of 0.5 to 1 ug was reverse transcribed using random hexamers. TCRdb fed the immunoSEQ multiplex PCR reads into MiXCR, producing one record per CDR3 protein. This table has some 160,000 distinct CDR3 sequences, approximately 95% appearing once. The sample was CD8+ T cells from PBMCs. Receptor source: a human donor with multiple sclerosis.

V and J are TRBV9 and TRBJ2-3; D ambiguous. V lost 4 bases and J 5 bases, leaving 11 bases between the germline ends. The CDR3 consists of 13 residues. CDR1 is SGDLS, CDR2 YYNGEE, per germline. The CDR3 region has the DNA TGTGCCAGCAGCCCGTGGGTAGGAGATACGCAGTATTTT. Translating gives CASSPWVGDTQYF.

This chain links TRBV20-1 with TRBJ1-1; TRBD1 matches at 10 bases. Germline V lookup: CDR1 DFQATT, CDR2 SNEGSKA (reference sequence). The V and J ends lost 6 bases and 3 bases, in that order; junction bases with no gene match: 4. The length of the CDR3 is 13 residues. The CDR3 bases are TGCAGTGCAGGGACAGGGGACTACACTGAAGCTTTCTTT. As protein: CSAGTGDYTEAFF.